This T cell receptor (beta chain) was sequenced in a study of T cells after yellow fever vaccination. Whole-study results and caveats: Repertoires obtained by FACS sorting could include abundant clonotypes that entered as contaminants from the bulk population. The appearance of a small share of clonotypes in both CD4 and CD8 compartments was observed. The secondary response was weaker but peaked faster, day 5 versus 15.

TCRdb reanalysed the 5' RACE reads using MiXCR and keeps one entry per CDR3 protein. The repertoire holds 300,000 to 400,000 distinct CDR3 sequences, with 8.5% to 10% as singletons. The CDR3 sequence is 16 residues long. Unmatched junction bases numbered 12, after V lost 8 bases and J lost 1 base. This clonotype was seen repeatedly, ten times or more. Its antigen is not known. This clonotype originated in a man younger than 35 who received the YFV17D yellow fever vaccine. The input for sequencing was PBMCs, taken on the day of the first yellow fever vaccination. The V call is TRBV12-3 or TRBV12-4, the J call TRBJ2-3; 7 bases map to TRBD1. The CDR3 protein is CASSTRQGIRTDTQYF. As DNA, the CDR3 is TGTGCCAGCTCAACCCGACAGGGTATACGCACAGATACGCAGTATTTT.